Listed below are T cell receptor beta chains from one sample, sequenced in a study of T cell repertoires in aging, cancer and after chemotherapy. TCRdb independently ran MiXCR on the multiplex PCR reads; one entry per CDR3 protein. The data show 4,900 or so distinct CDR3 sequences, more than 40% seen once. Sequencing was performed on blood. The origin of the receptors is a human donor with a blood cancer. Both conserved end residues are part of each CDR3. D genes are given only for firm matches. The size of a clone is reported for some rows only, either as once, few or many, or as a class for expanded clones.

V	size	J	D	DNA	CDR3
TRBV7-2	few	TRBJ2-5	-	TGTGCCAGCAGCTTAGTCGGGCAGGGGCAAGAGACCCAGTACTTC	CASSLVGQGQETQYF
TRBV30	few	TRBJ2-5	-	TGTGCCTGGAGTCAGGGGGGCGAGGAGACCCAGTACTTC	CAWSQGGEETQYF
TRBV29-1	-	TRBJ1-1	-	TGCAGCGTCGACAGGTCGATGGTAGCTTTCTTT	CSVDRSMVAFF
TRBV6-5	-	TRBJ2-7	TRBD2	TGTGCCAGCAGCCAGACGGGGACTAGCGGGAACGAGCAGTACTTC	CASSQTGTSGNEQYF
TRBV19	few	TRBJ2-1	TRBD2	TGTGCCAGTAGTATAGAGGGGAGCGGACTAGGATTCAATGAGCAGTTCTTC	CASSIEGSGLGFNEQFF
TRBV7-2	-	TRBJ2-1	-	TGTGCCAGCAGCTCAAACGGGCGTTACAATGAGCAGTTCTTC	CASSSNGRYNEQFF
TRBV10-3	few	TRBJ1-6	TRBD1	TGTGCCATCAGCGGACAGGGGGGGCGTAATTCACCCCTCCACTTT	CAISGQGGRNSPLHF
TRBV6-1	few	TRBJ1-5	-	TGTGCCAGCAGTCGGGGGACCCAAGGCCAGCCCCAGCATTTT	CASSRGTQGQPQHF
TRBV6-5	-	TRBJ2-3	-	TGTGCCAGCAGTGACTCACAAAGGGACACAGATACGCAGTATTTT	CASSDSQRDTDTQYF
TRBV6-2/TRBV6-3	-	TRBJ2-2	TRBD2	TGTGCCAGCAGTTACGGACTAGCGGGGACCGGGGAGCTGTTTTTT	CASSYGLAGTGELFF
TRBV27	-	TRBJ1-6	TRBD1	TGTGCCAGCAGTTTCACAGGGGCTGATTCACCCCTCCACTTT	CASSFTGADSPLHF
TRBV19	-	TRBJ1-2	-	TGTGCCAGTAGTCCCCCCAAGCCCAATGGCTACACCTTC	CASSPPKPNGYTF
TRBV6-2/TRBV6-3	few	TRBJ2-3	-	TGTGCCAGCAGTTGGAAAGGGAGGCGGGGCACAGATACGCAGTATTTT	CASSWKGRRGTDTQYF
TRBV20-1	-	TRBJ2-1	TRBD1	TGCAGTGCCTGGACAGGGGGCATTGAGCAGTTCTTC	CSAWTGGIEQFF
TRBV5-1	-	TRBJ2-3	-	TGCGCCAGCAGCTTGGGTGGCGGGGGCTACGCAGATACGCAGTATTTT	CASSLGGGGYADTQYF
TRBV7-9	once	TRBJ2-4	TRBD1	TGTGCCAGCAGACCTAGGGACAGGGGCTTGGACATTCAGTACTTC	CASRPRDRGLDIQYF
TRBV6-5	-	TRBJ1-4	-	TGTGCCAGCAGGGACCGCCGATTGAGTGAAAAACTGTTTTTT	CASRDRRLSEKLFF
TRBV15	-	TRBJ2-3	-	TGTGCCACCAGCAGAGAGGTAATCAGCACAGATACGCAGTATTTT	CATSREVISTDTQYF
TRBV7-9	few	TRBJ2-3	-	TGTGCCAGCAGCTCCAACACAGATACGCAGTATTTT	CASSSNTDTQYF
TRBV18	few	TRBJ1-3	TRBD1	TGTGCCAGCTCACCAAGGCGGACAGGGCTCGACACCATATATTTT	CASSPRRTGLDTIYF
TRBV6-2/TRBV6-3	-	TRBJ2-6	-	TGTGCCAGCAGTTACAGCTCTGGGGCCAACGTCCTGACTTTC	CASSYSSGANVLTF
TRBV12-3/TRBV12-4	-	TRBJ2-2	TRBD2	TGTGCCAGCAGTTTGGCGGGAGGGGGCGACGGGGAGCTGTTTTTT	CASSLAGGGDGELFF
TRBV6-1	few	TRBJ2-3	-	TGTGCCAGCAGTCACCTAGGCAGGAGCACAGATACGCAGTATTTT	CASSHLGRSTDTQYF
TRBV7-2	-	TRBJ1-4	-	TGTGCCAGCAGCTTGATGGGGGAGGGGAATGAAAAACTGTTTTTT	CASSLMGEGNEKLFF
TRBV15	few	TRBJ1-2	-	TGTGCCACCAGCGTCGCGGGAACGTATGGCTACACCTTC	CATSVAGTYGYTF
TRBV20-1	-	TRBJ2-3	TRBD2	TGCAGTGCCGAAGGGACTAGCGGCACAGATACGCAGTATTTT	CSAEGTSGTDTQYF
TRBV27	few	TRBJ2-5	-	TGTGCCAGCAGCCACAGGGGAGGGGAGACCCAGTACTTC	CASSHRGGETQYF
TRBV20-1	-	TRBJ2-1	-	TGCAGTGCTACCCCCTTGGGGGGGCTCTACAATGAGCAGTTCTTC	CSATPLGGLYNEQFF
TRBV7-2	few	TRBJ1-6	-	TGTGCCAGCAGCATCACCAAAGGGCTAGGGTCACCCCTCCACTTT	CASSITKGLGSPLHF
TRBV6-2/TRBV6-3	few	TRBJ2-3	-	TGTGCCAGCAGTTCCCACCGGGAATTCATTCGAGATACGCAGTATTTT	CASSSHREFIRDTQYF
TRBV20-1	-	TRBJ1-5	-	TGCAGTGCTAGAGGCCTCAGGGGATCCAATCAGCCCCAGCATTTT	CSARGLRGSNQPQHF
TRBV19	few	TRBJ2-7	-	TGTGCCAGTAGTACCTCACAGGCAGCCTACGAGCAGTACTTC	CASSTSQAAYEQYF
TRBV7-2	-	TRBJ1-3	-	TGTGCCAGCAGACCAAGGGGGGCTTCTGGAAACACCATATATTTT	CASRPRGASGNTIYF
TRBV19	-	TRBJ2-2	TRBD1	TGTGCCAGTAGGACTTCCGGGACAGGAGTTACCGGGGAGCTGTTTTTT	CASRTSGTGVTGELFF
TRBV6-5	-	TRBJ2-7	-	TGTGCCAGCAGCCCCTTTGGGGGATCCTACGAGCAGTACTTC	CASSPFGGSYEQYF
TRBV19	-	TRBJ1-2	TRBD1	TGTGCCAGTAGTCTGTCCGGGACAGGGGGCTGGGGCTACACCTTC	CASSLSGTGGWGYTF
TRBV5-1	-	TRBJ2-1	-	TGCGCCAGCAGCTTGGACTTTATGGGGGGCGAGCAGTTCTTC	CASSLDFMGGEQFF
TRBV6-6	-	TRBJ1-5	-	TGTGCCAGCTCTCAGACTGGTAGCAATCAGCCCCAGCATTTT	CASSQTGSNQPQHF
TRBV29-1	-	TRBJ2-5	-	TGCAGCGTCATACAGGGTCTGGTGGAGACCCAGTACTTC	CSVIQGLVETQYF
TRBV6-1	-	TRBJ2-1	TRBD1	TGTGCCAGCAGTGCGGACAGGATTGAGCAGTTCTTC	CASSADRIEQFF
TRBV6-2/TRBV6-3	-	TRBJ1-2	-	TGTGCCAGCAGAACCGGGACCCTCTATGGCTACACCTTC	CASRTGTLYGYTF
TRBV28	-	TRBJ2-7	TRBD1	TGTGCCAGCAGTATCCCGACAGGGGGCAGGGACGAGCAGTACTTC	CASSIPTGGRDEQYF
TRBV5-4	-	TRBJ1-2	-	TGTGCCAGCAGCTTGGCCGTGGGACAAAACTATGGCTACACCTTC	CASSLAVGQNYGYTF
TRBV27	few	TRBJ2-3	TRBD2	TGTGCCAGCAGTTTATCGTCCGGGAGGCCGCAGTATTTT	CASSLSSGRPQYF
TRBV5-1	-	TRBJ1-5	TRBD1	TGTGCCAGCAGCACGGGACAGGGCGATCAGCCCCAGCATTTT	CASSTGQGDQPQHF
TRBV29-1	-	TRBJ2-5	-	TGCAGCGTCAAAGGCGGGACCACGGTAGAGACCCAGTACTTC	CSVKGGTTVETQYF
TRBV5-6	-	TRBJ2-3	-	TGTGCCAGCAGCTTGGCGGGACCAAGCACAGATACGCAGTATTTT	CASSLAGPSTDTQYF
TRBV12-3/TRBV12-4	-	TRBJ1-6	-	TGTGCCAGCACCCTACGGAGGGATTCACCCCTCCACTTT	CASTLRRDSPLHF
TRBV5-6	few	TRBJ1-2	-	TGTGCCAGCACCTCCCCCTACAGGGCTGACTATGGCTACACCTTC	CASTSPYRADYGYTF
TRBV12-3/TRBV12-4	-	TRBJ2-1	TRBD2	TGTGCCAGCAGTTTCGTGCTAGCGGGTGAGCAGTTCTTC	CASSFVLAGEQFF
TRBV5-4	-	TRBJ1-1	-	TGTGCCAGCAGCTTGGTAGGGGTTGAGACTGAAGCTTTCTTT	CASSLVGVETEAFF